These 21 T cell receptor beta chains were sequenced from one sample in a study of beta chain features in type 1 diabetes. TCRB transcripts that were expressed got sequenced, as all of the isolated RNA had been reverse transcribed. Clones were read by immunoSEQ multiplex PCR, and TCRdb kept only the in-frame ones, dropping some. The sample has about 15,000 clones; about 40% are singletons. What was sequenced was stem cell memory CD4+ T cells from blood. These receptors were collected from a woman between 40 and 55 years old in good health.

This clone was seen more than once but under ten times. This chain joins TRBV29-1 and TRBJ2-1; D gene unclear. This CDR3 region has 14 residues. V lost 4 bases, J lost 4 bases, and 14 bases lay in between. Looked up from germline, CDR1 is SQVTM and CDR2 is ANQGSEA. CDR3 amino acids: CSVVKQVLYNEQFF. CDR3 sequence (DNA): TGCAGCGTTGTCAAGCAGGTCCTTTACAATGAGCAGTTCTTC.

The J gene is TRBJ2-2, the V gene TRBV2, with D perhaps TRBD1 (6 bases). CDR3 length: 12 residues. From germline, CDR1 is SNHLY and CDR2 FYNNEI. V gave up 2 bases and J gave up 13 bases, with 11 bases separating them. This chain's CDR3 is CASSETGLWLFF. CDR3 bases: TGTGCCAGCAGTGAAACAGGGCTGTGGCTGTTTTTT.

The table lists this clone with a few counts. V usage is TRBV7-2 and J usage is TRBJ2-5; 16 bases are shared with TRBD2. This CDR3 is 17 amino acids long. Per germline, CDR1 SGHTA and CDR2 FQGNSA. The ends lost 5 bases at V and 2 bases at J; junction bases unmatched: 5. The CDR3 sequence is CASSTGGLAGGQETQYF. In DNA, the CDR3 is TGTGCCAGCAGCACAGGGGGACTAGCGGGGGGGCAAGAGACCCAGTACTTC.

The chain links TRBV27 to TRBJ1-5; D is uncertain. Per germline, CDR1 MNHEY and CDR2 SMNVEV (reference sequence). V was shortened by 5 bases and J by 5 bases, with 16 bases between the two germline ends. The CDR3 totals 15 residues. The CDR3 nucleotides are TGTGCCAGCAGTCCGCGGGCCTTCCGTGATCAGCCCCAGCATTTT. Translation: CASSPRAFRDQPQHF.

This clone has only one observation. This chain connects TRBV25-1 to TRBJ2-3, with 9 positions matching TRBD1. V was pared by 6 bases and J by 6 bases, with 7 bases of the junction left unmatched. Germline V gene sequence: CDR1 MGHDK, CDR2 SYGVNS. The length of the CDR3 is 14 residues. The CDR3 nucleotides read TGTGCCAGCAGCCGGACAGGGGCCGGGGATACGCAGTATTTT. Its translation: CASSRTGAGDTQYF.

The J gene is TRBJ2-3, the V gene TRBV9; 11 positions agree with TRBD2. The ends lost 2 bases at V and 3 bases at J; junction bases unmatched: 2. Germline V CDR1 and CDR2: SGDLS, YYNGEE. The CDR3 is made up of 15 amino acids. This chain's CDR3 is CASSVSSGGTDTQYF. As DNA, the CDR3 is TGTGCCAGCAGCGTCTCTAGCGGGGGGACAGATACGCAGTATTTT.

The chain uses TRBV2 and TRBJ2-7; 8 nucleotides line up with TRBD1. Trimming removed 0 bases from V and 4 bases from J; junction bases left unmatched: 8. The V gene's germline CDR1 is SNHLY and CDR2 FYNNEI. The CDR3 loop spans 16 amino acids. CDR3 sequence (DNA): TGTGCCAGCAGTGAAGCCAGGGGGCTCTTCCGATACGAGCAGTACTTC. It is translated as CASSEARGLFRYEQYF. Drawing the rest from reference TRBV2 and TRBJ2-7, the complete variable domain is EPEVTQTPSHQVTQMGQEVILRCVPISNHLYFYWYRQILGQKVEFLVSFYNNEISEKSEIFDDQFSVERPDGSNFTLKIRSTKLEDSAMYFCASSEARGLFRYEQYFGPGTRLTVT.

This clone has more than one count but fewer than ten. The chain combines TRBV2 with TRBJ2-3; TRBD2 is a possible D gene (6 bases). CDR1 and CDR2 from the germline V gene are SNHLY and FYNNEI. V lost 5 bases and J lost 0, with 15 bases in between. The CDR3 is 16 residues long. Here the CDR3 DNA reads TGTGCCAGCAGTATTTCAGCGGGCAGAAGCACAGATACGCAGTATTTT. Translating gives CASSISAGRSTDTQYF.

The CDR3 region has the DNA TGTGCCAGCAGTGAAGGTAGCGGGGGACTTCCCTACAATGAGCAGTTCTTC. Translation: CASSEGSGGLPYNEQFF. V is TRBV2 and J is TRBJ2-1; TRBD2 matches at 9 bases. CDR3 size: 17 residues. With V trimmed by 1 base and J by 2 bases, 6 bases remained unmatched. The germline V gene has CDR1 SNHLY and CDR2 FYNNEI.

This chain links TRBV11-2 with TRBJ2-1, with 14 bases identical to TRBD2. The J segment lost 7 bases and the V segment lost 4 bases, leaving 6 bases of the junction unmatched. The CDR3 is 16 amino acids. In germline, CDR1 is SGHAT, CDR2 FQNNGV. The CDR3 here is CASSSQTSGGANEQFF. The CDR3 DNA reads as TGTGCCAGCAGCTCACAGACTAGCGGGGGGGCAAATGAGCAGTTCTTC.

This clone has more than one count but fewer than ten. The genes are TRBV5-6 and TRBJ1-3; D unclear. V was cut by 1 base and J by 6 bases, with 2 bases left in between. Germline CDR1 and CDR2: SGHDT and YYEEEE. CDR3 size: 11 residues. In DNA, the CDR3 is TGTGCCAGCAGCTTGCTAAACACCATATATTTT. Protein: CASSLLNTIYF.

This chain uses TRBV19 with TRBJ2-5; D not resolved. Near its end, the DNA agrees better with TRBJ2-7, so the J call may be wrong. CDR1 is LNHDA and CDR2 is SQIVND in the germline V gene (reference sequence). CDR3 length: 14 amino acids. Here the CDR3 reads CASSIISNSYEQYF. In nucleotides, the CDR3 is TGTGCCAGTAGTATAATATCGAACTCCTACGAGCAGTACTTC.

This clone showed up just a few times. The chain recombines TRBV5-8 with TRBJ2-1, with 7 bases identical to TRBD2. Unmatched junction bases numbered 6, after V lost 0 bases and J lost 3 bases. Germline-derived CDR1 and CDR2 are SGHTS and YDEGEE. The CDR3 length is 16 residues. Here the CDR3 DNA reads TGTGCCAGCAGCTTGGATTGGGGGGGGATCTACAATGAGCAGTTCTTC. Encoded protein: CASSLDWGGIYNEQFF.

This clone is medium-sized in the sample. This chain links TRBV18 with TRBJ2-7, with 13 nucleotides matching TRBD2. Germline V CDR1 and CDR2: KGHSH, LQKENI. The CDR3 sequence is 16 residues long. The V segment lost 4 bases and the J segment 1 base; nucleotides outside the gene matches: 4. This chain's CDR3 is CASSLGTSGTSYEQYF. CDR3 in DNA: TGTGCCAGCTCACTTGGGACTAGCGGGACGTCCTACGAGCAGTACTTC.

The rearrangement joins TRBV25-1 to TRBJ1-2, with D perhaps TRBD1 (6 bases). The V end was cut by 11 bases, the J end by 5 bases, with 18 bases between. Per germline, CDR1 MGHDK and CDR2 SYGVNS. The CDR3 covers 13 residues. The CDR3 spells CAASQRGTYGYTF. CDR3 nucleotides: TGTGCCGCTTCGCAGAGGGGGACGTATGGCTACACCTTC.

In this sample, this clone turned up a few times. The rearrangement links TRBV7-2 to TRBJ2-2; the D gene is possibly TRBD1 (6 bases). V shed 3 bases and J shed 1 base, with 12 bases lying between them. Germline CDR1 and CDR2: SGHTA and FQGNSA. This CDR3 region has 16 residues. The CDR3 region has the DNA TGTGCCAGCAGCTTCTACAGGGCCTTGAACACCGGGGAGCTGTTTTTT. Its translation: CASSFYRALNTGELFF.

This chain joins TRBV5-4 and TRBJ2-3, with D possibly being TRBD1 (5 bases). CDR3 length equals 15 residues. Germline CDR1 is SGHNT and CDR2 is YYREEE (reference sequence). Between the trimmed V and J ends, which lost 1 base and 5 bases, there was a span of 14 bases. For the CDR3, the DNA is TGTGCCAGCAGCTTGAAGACAGCCTTAGGAGATACGCAGTATTTT. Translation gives CASSLKTALGDTQYF.

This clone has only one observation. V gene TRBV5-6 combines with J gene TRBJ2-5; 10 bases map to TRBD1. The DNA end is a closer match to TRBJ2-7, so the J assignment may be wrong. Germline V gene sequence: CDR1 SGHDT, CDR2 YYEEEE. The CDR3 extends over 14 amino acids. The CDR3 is CASSLPGQGNEQYF. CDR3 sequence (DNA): TGTGCCAGCAGCTTACCGGGACAGGGGAACGAGCAGTACTTC.

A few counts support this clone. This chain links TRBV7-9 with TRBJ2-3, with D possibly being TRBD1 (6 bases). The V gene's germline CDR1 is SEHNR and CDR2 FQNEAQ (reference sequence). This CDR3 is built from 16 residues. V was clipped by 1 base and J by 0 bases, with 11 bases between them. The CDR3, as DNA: TGTGCCAGCAGCTTAGACCCCAGGGGCAGCACAGATACGCAGTATTTT. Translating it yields CASSLDPRGSTDTQYF. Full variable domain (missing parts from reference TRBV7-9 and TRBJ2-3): DTGVSQNPRHKITKRGQNVTFRCDPISEHNRLYWYRQTLGQGPEFLTYFQNEAQLEKSRLLSDRFSAERPKGSFSTLEIQRTEQGDSAMYLCASSLDPRGSTDTQYFGPGTRLTVL.

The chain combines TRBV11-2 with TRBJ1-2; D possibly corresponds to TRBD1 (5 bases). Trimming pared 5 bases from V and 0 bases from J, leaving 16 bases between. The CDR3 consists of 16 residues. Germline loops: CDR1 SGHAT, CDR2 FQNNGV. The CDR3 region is CASSHSGVRANYGYTF. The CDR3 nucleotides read TGTGCCAGCAGCCACAGTGGAGTCAGGGCTAACTATGGCTACACCTTC.

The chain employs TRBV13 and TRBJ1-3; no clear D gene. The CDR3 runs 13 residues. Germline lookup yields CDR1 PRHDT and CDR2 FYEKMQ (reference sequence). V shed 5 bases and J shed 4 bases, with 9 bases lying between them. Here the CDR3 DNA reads TGTGCCAGCAGCCCCCCTCTAGGAAACACCATATATTTT. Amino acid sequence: CASSPPLGNTIYF.